These 24 T cell receptor beta chains came from one sample sequenced in a study of T cell clonotyping in hematopoietic cell transplantation. Libraries were prepared by immunoSEQ multiplex PCR; TCRdb keeps only in-frame clonotypes and omits some of them. The data hold 3,500 to 5,500 clones, with around 70% observed a single time. Sequenced here: PBMCs, sampled 100 days after allogeneic stem cell transplant. Every receptor here comes from a male patient aged 60 to 75 who had an allogeneic stem cell transplant, so the T cells may come from the graft donor. Some clones in this sample may be carry-over from other donors' samples.

The V gene is TRBV4-2, the J gene TRBJ2-7, with TRBD2 identical over 7 bases. The germline V gene has CDR1 LGHNA and CDR2 YNFKEQ. This CDR3 spans 16 amino acids. V lost 0 bases to trimming and J lost 3 bases; unmatched junction nucleotides: 8. CDR3 sequence (DNA): TGTGCCAGCAGCCAAGACCCAGCGGGATACGTCTACGAGCAGTACTTC. This codes for CASSQDPAGYVYEQYF.

The chain recombines TRBV6-5 with TRBJ1-5; 7 bases are shared with TRBD1. Germline V gene data show CDR1 as MNHEY and CDR2 as SVGAGI. With V trimmed by 6 bases and J by 6 bases, 8 bases remained unmatched. This CDR3 has 14 amino acids. This CDR3 reads CASRPGTAGQPQHF. The CDR3 nucleotides are TGTGCCAGCAGACCCGGGACAGCGGGTCAGCCCCAGCATTTT.

CDR3 coding DNA: TGTGCCAGCAGCTCGGGGTCTTATGGCTACACCTTC. This sequence encodes CASSSGSYGYTF. The gene calls are TRBV7-2 and TRBJ1-2; D remains unclear. The CDR3 consists of 12 residues. V was shortened by 4 bases and J by 5 bases, with 8 bases between the two germline ends. Germline V gives CDR1 SGHTA, CDR2 FQGNSA.

The chain couples TRBV30 to TRBJ1-4; weak D call: TRBD1 (6 bases). Germline V CDR1 and CDR2: GTSNPN, SVGIG (reference sequence). V was pared by 0 bases and J by 8 bases, with 16 bases between. The CDR3 has 15 amino acids. In DNA form, the CDR3 reads TGTGCCTGGAGTGTCCTGGGCAGGGGAGGGGAAAAACTGTTTTTT. This gives the protein CAWSVLGRGGEKLFF. The entire variable domain, with the rest obtained from reference TRBV30 and TRBJ1-4, is as follows: SQTIHQWPATLVQPVGSPLSLECTVEGTSNPNLYWYRQAAGRGLQLLFYSVGIGQISSEVPQNLSASRPQDRQFILSSKKLLLSDSGFYLCAWSVLGRGGEKLFFGSGTQLSVL.

The chain combines TRBV25-1 with TRBJ1-3; D ambiguous. Germline V gene lookup returns CDR1 MGHDK and CDR2 SYGVNS. The CDR3 runs to 12 residues. The ends were cut back, 8 bases at V and 0 bases at J, with 5 bases in the middle. CDR3 nucleotides: TGTGCCAGCCAGTCCTCTGGAAACACCATATATTTT. It yields the protein CASQSSGNTIYF.

The chain recombines TRBV6-4 with TRBJ2-6; maybe TRBD2 (5 bases). The CDR3 loop spans 15 amino acids. Germline loops: CDR1 MRHNA, CDR2 SNTAGT. Trimming took 3 bases from V and 1 from J, leaving 7 bases between them. The CDR3 nucleotides are TGTGCCAGCAGTGAAGAGGGATCTGGGGCCAACGTCCTGACTTTC. Its protein is CASSEEGSGANVLTF.

The V gene is TRBV27, the J gene TRBJ2-1, with D possibly TRBD1 on 7 matching bases. The V end was cut by 6 bases, the J end by 1 base, with 19 bases between. The V gene's germline CDR1 is MNHEY and CDR2 SMNVEV (reference sequence). This CDR3 contains 17 residues. This CDR3 reads CASSSSRGRQSYNEQFF. CDR3 DNA sequence: TGTGCCAGCAGCTCCTCCAGGGGGAGGCAGTCCTACAATGAGCAGTTCTTC.

This clone was seen more than once but under ten times. The V call is TRBV19, the J call TRBJ2-7; D is unclear. Germline-derived CDR1 and CDR2 are LNHDA and SQIVND (reference sequence). CDR3 length: 15 amino acids. The V and J ends lost 5 bases and 0 bases respectively, with 14 bases between them. The CDR3: CASSLSSSPSYEQYF. The CDR3 DNA reads as TGTGCCAGTAGTCTAAGTAGTTCCCCCTCCTACGAGCAGTACTTC.

This clone showed up just a few times. CDR3 nucleotides: TGTGCCAGCAGTCCTGGGACAGCCATTGGGAACACTGAAGCTTTCTTT. The encoded protein is CASSPGTAIGNTEAFF. The chain carries TRBV27 and TRBJ1-1; 7 nucleotides align to TRBD1. The V and J ends lost 5 bases and 1 base, in that order; junction bases with no gene match: 10. The CDR3 has 16 residues. Germline loops: CDR1 MNHEY, CDR2 SMNVEV (reference sequence).

This chain connects TRBV30 to TRBJ1-3; TRBD1 might be the D (6 bases). Germline assignment: CDR1 GTSNPN and CDR2 SVGIG (reference sequence). The CDR3 loop spans 15 amino acids. Trimming shortened V by 0 bases and J by 4 bases, and 13 bases separated the two germline ends. The DNA of the CDR3 is TGTGCCTGGAGTGTCGTCTGGGGGCGCGGAAACACCATATATTTT. Its protein product is CAWSVVWGRGNTIYF. Combining the CDR3 with reference TRBV30 and TRBJ1-3 gives the whole variable domain SQTIHQWPATLVQPVGSPLSLECTVEGTSNPNLYWYRQAAGRGLQLLFYSVGIGQISSEVPQNLSASRPQDRQFILSSKKLLLSDSGFYLCAWSVVWGRGNTIYFGEGSWLTVV.

This clone was recorded a few times. The J gene is TRBJ1-2, the V gene TRBV6-5; no clear D gene. V was shortened by 6 bases and J by 0 bases, with 8 bases between the two germline ends. Germline V gene lookup returns CDR1 MNHEY and CDR2 SVGAGI. This CDR3 is 13 amino acids long. CDR3 DNA sequence: TGTGCCAGCAGCTACGGGGCTAACTATGGCTACACCTTC. This translates into CASSYGANYGYTF.

This clone appeared once. The chain joins TRBV15 to TRBJ1-2; TRBD1 agrees at 7 bases. Losses at the gene ends were 3 bases for V and 8 bases for J; bases not matched to a gene: 15. Germline-derived CDR1 and CDR2 are LNHNV and YYDKDF (reference sequence). The CDR3 sequence is 16 residues long. The CDR3: CATSRTGSVALGGYTF. CDR3 nucleotides: TGTGCCACCAGCAGGACAGGGTCGGTTGCGTTGGGCGGCTACACCTTC.

The V and J genes are TRBV7-9 and TRBJ2-5; no definite D call. Germline loops: CDR1 SEHNR, CDR2 FQNEAQ (reference sequence). Trimming shortened V by 1 base and J by 3 bases, and 3 bases separated the two germline ends. This CDR3 is built from 12 residues. The CDR3 coding sequence is TGTGCCAGCAGCTTAGGAAAAGAGACCCAGTACTTC. It translates to CASSLGKETQYF.

V is TRBV4-3 and J is TRBJ1-2, with unresolved D. With 3 bases removed from V and 7 bases from J, the gap between germline ends came to 18 bases. Germline V gene lookup returns CDR1 LGHNA and CDR2 YSLEER. The CDR3 extends over 15 amino acids. The CDR3 sequence: CASSQASASEFGYTF. The DNA for the CDR3 is TGCGCCAGCAGCCAGGCCAGCGCGTCGGAATTTGGCTACACCTTC.

This clone was observed once. The CDR3: CSVELPSGGGYYEQYF. The CDR3 nucleotides read TGCAGCGTTGAACTTCCTAGCGGGGGGGGATACTACGAGCAGTACTTC. The gene calls are TRBV29-1 and TRBJ2-7; TRBD2 matches 12 bases. This CDR3 comprises 16 residues. Trimming at V came to 2 bases and at J to 3 bases, leaving 8 bases not matched to a gene. Germline CDR1 is SQVTM and CDR2 is ANQGSEA.

This clone was found a few times. This chain links TRBV5-1 with TRBJ1-5; no clear D gene. V was cut by 0 bases and J by 0 bases, with 10 bases left in between. Germline CDR1 SGHRS, CDR2 YFSETQ. The CDR3 has 16 residues. CDR3 sequence reads: CASSLGLPSSNQPQHF. As DNA, the CDR3 is TGCGCCAGCAGCTTGGGGTTACCGTCTAGCAATCAGCCCCAGCATTTT. The full variable domain, in which reference TRBV5-1 and TRBJ1-5 provide the parts outside the CDR3, is KAGVTQTPRYLIKTRGQQVTLSCSPISGHRSVSWYQQTPGQGLQFLFEYFSETQRNKGNFPGRFSGRQFSNSRSEMNVSTLELGDSALYLCASSLGLPSSNQPQHFGDGTRLSIL.

The rearrangement uses TRBV10-3 and TRBJ1-2, with TRBD1 matching over 10 bases. The V segment lost 4 bases and the J segment 14 bases; nucleotides outside the gene matches: 10. This CDR3 comprises 13 residues. The germline CDR1 and CDR2 sequences are ENHRY and SYGVKD. This CDR3 reads CAISAYETGGRTF. In nucleotides, the CDR3 is TGTGCCATCAGTGCGTACGAGACAGGGGGCCGGACCTTC.

V and J are TRBV5-1 and TRBJ2-7; the D gene is possibly TRBD2 (5 bases). Deletions cut 5 bases from V and 1 base from J, with 7 bases between. The CDR3 is 12 residues long. Per the germline V gene, CDR1 is SGHRS and CDR2 is YFSETQ. Written as DNA, the CDR3 is TGCGCCAGCAGAGAGGGATCCTACGAGCAGTACTTC. Translating gives CASREGSYEQYF.

The chain carries TRBV7-2 and TRBJ2-1; 11 bases map to TRBD2. With V trimmed by 2 bases and J by 8 bases, 17 bases remained unmatched. The CDR3 extends over 19 amino acids. Looked up from germline, CDR1 is SGHTA and CDR2 is FQGNSA. This chain's CDR3 is CASSLRGKRPSGRHDEQFF. CDR3 coding DNA: TGTGCCAGCAGCTTAAGGGGGAAAAGGCCTAGCGGGAGGCATGATGAGCAGTTCTTC.

V is TRBV30 and J is TRBJ1-1, with D hard to call. The CDR3 length is 13 residues. The germline V gene encodes CDR1 GTSNPN and CDR2 SVGIG (reference sequence). V lost 7 bases, J lost 0 bases, and 12 bases lay in between. The CDR3 reads CASSNGMNTEAFF. CDR3 in DNA: TGTGCCTCCTCGAACGGGATGAACACTGAAGCTTTCTTT. The full variable domain, in which reference TRBV30 and TRBJ1-1 provide the parts outside the CDR3, is SQTIHQWPATLVQPVGSPLSLECTVEGTSNPNLYWYRQAAGRGLQLLFYSVGIGQISSEVPQNLSASRPQDRQFILSSKKLLLSDSGFYLCASSNGMNTEAFFGQGTRLTVV.

The rearrangement joins TRBV19 to TRBJ2-2; possible D gene TRBD2, 5 bases. V was pared by 8 bases and J by 4 bases, with 17 bases between. The germline V gene has CDR1 LNHDA and CDR2 SQIVND (reference sequence). This CDR3 is built from 15 residues. The CDR3 coding sequence is TGTGCCAGTTGGGAGTCTGGTAAGAGCACCGGGGAGCTGTTTTTT. Its protein product is CASWESGKSTGELFF. Looking up the rest from reference TRBV19 and TRBJ2-2 gives the full variable domain: DGGITQSPKYLFRKEGQNVTLSCEQNLNHDAMYWYRQDPGQGLRLIYYSQIVNDFQKGDIAEGYSVSREKKESFPLTVTSAQKNPTAFYLCASWESGKSTGELFFGEGSRLTVL.

The chain carries TRBV19 and TRBJ2-3; D remains unclear. The CDR3 runs 14 residues. Germline values: CDR1 LNHDA, CDR2 SQIVND (reference sequence). V was shortened by 3 bases and J by 6 bases, with 13 bases between the two germline ends. The CDR3: CASSIYLNSDTQYF. For the CDR3, the DNA is TGTGCCAGTAGTATCTATCTTAATAGCGATACGCAGTATTTT.

The V call is TRBV30, the J call TRBJ1-4; unclear D gene. CDR3 length equals 14 residues. Germline assignment: CDR1 GTSNPN and CDR2 SVGIG (reference sequence). The V end lost 0 bases, the J end lost 8 bases, and 13 bases lay between the germline ends. CDR3 amino acids: CAWSVHEGLEKLFF. The CDR3 DNA is TGTGCCTGGAGTGTACATGAGGGTTTGGAAAAACTGTTTTTT.

The chain combines TRBV5-6 with TRBJ2-2; D tentatively reads TRBD1 or TRBD2 (6 bases each). There are 16 residues in the CDR3. CDR1 SGHDT and CDR2 YYEEEE come from the germline V gene. The V and J ends lost 5 bases and 4 bases respectively, with 18 bases between them. CDR3 in DNA: TGTGCCAGCAGGCGTTATCTAGGAGGGGGCACCGGGGAGCTGTTTTTT. This codes for CASRRYLGGGTGELFF. Full variable domain (rest looked up from reference TRBV5-6 and TRBJ2-2): DAGVTQSPTHLIKTRGQQVTLRCSPKSGHDTVSWYQQALGQGPQFIFQYYEEEERQRGNFPDRFSGHQFPNYSSELNVNALLLGDSALYLCASRRYLGGGTGELFFGEGSRLTVL.